This T cell receptor (beta chain) was recovered during a study of T cell clusters in autoimmune cytopenias. Study-level points and caveats: Compared with active autoimmune hepatitis patients, healthy donors showed about 2.8-fold more exclusive TRB clusters.

TRB rearrangements were amplified by touch-down multiplex PCR with mixed TRB-A/B primers. TCRdb reprocessed the multiplex PCR reads and stores each CDR3 protein as one record, lacking DNA. This table holds over 4,000 distinct CDR3 sequences. The germline V gene has CDR1 GTSNPN and CDR2 SVGIG (reference sequence). The length of the CDR3 is 11 residues. TRB amplification used approximately 250 ng of peripheral blood genomic DNA. Considering frequency, this clonotype is medium-sized. The antigen remains unidentified. These sequences were also reported in another study, on T cell repertoires in aging, cancer and after chemotherapy. That work adds: Healthy donor repertoires were recorded over several months to years and showed clear clonal overlap. The whole study produced a dataset of roughly 8.6 million TCR reads. In healthy donors, age-related TCR diversity loss mainly reflected lost richness.

This receptor was taken from a human donor in good health. The sequencing sample was made of peripheral blood. V is TRBV30 and J is TRBJ2-7. CDR3 region: CAWSASYEQYF.